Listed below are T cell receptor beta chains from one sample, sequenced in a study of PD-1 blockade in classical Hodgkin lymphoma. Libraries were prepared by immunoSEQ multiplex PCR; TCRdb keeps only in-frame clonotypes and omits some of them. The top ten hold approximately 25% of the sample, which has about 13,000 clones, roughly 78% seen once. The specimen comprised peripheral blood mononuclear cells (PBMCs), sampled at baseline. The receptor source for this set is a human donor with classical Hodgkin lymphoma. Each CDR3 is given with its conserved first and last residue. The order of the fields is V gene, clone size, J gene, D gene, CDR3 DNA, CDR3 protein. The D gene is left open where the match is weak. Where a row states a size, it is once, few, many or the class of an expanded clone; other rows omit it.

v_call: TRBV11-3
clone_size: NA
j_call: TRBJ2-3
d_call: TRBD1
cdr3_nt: TGTGCCAGCAGCTCCGGACAGGGCACAGATACGCAGTATTTT
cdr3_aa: CASSSGQGTDTQYF

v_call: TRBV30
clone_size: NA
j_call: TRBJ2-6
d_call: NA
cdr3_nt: TGTGCCTGGATGGTGACTGGGGCCAACGTCCTGACTTTC
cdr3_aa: CAWMVTGANVLTF

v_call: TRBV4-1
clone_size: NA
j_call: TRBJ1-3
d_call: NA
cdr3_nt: TGCGCCAGCAGCCAAGTGCGCCTCTCTGGAAACACCATATATTTT
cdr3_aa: CASSQVRLSGNTIYF

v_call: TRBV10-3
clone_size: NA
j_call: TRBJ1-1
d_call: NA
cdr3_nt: TGTGCCATCAGCTACGATTCCAACCTGAACACTGAAGCTTTCTTT
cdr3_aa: CAISYDSNLNTEAFF

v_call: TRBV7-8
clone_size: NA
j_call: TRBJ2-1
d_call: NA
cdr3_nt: TGTGCCAGCAGCCTACTCCGGGGGTCATCTTCCTACAATGAGCAGTTCTTC
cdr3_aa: CASSLLRGSSSYNEQFF

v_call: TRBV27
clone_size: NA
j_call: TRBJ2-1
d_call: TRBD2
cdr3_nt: TGTGCCAGCAGTTTACTTGGTCTAGCGGCAAACAATGAGCAGTTCTTC
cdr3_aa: CASSLLGLAANNEQFF

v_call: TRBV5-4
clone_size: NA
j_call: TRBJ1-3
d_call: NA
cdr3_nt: TGTGCCAGCAGCTTGGCCGGGACCAACACCATATATTTT
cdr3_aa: CASSLAGTNTIYF

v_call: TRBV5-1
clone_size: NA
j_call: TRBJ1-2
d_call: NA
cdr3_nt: TGCGCCAGCAGCTTGGCCGGGCGCCTCGGCGGCTACACCTTC
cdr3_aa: CASSLAGRLGGYTF

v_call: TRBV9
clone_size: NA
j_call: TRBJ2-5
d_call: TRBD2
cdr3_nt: TGTGCCAGCAGCATTGATAGCGGGAGCGGGGAGACCCAGTACTTC
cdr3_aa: CASSIDSGSGETQYF

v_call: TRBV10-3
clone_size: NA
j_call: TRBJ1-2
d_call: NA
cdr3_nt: TGTGCCATCAGTGAGTCGAACCTTTACAGGGATGGCTACACCTTC
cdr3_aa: CAISESNLYRDGYTF

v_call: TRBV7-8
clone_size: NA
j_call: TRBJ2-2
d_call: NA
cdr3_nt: TGTGCCAGCAGAGGACCTTGGGGAACCGGGGAGCTGTTTTTT
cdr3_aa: CASRGPWGTGELFF

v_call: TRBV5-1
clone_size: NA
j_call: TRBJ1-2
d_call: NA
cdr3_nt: TGCGCCAGCAGCAGCCCAGGGGTTGGTGGCTACACCTTC
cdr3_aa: CASSSPGVGGYTF

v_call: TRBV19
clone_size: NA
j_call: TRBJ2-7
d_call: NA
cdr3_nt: TGTGCCAGTAGTGGGACACCCGGCGCCTACGAGCAGTACTTC
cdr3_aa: CASSGTPGAYEQYF

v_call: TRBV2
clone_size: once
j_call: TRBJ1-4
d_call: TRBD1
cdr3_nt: TGTGCCAGCCGAGGGGGAGGGACAGCAAGTGAAAAACTGTTTTTT
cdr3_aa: CASRGGGTASEKLFF

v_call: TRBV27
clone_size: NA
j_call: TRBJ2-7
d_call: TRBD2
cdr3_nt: TGTGCCAGCAGGCCGGGACTAACCGTTTACGAGCAGTACTTC
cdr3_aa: CASRPGLTVYEQYF

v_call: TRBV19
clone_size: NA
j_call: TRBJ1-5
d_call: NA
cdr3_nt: TGTGCCAGTAGTATAAGGGCGACAGAAGGCAATCAGCCCCAGCATTTT
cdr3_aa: CASSIRATEGNQPQHF

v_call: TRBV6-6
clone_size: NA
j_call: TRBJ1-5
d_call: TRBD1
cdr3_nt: TGTGCCAGCAGTCAGGACAGGCAATTCCAGCCCCAGCATTTT
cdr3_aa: CASSQDRQFQPQHF

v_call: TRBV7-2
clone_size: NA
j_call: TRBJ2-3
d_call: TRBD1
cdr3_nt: TGTGCCAGCAGCAAGAGGACAGGGCAGGGGACAGATACGCAGTATTTT
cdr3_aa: CASSKRTGQGTDTQYF

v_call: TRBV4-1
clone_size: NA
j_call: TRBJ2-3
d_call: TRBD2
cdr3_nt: TGCGCCAGCAGCCTCTGGACTAGTCAAGATACGCAGTATTTT
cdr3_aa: CASSLWTSQDTQYF

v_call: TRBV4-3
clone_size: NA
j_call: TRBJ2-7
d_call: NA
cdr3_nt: TGCGCCAGCAGCCAAGACCGGACCTACTACGAGCAGTACTTC
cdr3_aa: CASSQDRTYYEQYF